This is a list of T cell receptor beta chains from one sample in a study of T cells expressing NK-cell markers. One entry per CDR3 protein, without DNA, is what TCRdb gives after re-calling the 5' RACE reads. The sample features about 400,000 distinct CDR3 sequences, with roughly 10% in its top ten. What was sequenced was blood T cells: a sorted CD56 or NKG2C T cell subset, CD4+ or CD8+ T cells, or bulk PBMC T cells (not recorded which). These TCRs come from a woman between 50 and 59 years old in good health. Each CDR3 is given with its conserved first and last residue.

CDR3aa: CASSQIGQKNIQYF
v_gene: TRBV4-1
j_gene: TRBJ2-4

CDR3aa: CASSSERAYTDTQYF
v_gene: TRBV5-5
j_gene: TRBJ2-3

CDR3aa: CASRRDNSNQPQHF
v_gene: TRBV6-2/TRBV6-3
j_gene: TRBJ1-5

CDR3aa: CSAGLADGRTLAKNIQYF
v_gene: TRBV20-1
j_gene: TRBJ2-4

CDR3aa: CASSQYTRASSYNEQFF
v_gene: TRBV4-1
j_gene: TRBJ2-1

CDR3aa: CASNLQGGAEAFF
v_gene: TRBV5-6
j_gene: TRBJ1-1

CDR3aa: CASSYETPARETQYF
v_gene: TRBV6-5
j_gene: TRBJ2-5

CDR3aa: CASSFREIAGTGELFF
v_gene: TRBV5-1
j_gene: TRBJ2-2

CDR3aa: CASWGGDGGYTF
v_gene: TRBV6-1
j_gene: TRBJ1-2

CDR3aa: CASSQVRDTSSYEQYF
v_gene: TRBV4-1
j_gene: TRBJ2-7

CDR3aa: CASRLAGGPGELFF
v_gene: TRBV3-1
j_gene: TRBJ2-2

CDR3aa: CASSLSPLAAENLNEQFF
v_gene: TRBV27
j_gene: TRBJ2-1

CDR3aa: CASTQAPGYGYTF
v_gene: TRBV6-5
j_gene: TRBJ1-2

CDR3aa: CASSHSGNTIYF
v_gene: TRBV19
j_gene: TRBJ1-3

CDR3aa: CSASVTGGWGYTF
v_gene: TRBV20-1
j_gene: TRBJ1-2

CDR3aa: CASSSAENYGYTF
v_gene: TRBV12-3/TRBV12-4
j_gene: TRBJ1-2

CDR3aa: CASRQRDGTANTGELFF
v_gene: TRBV7-6
j_gene: TRBJ2-2

CDR3aa: CSVGKSDGYTF
v_gene: TRBV29-1
j_gene: TRBJ1-2

CDR3aa: CASSYGPGELFF
v_gene: TRBV6-6
j_gene: TRBJ2-2

CDR3aa: CASSTHRQGAGNTIYF
v_gene: TRBV7-2
j_gene: TRBJ1-3

CDR3aa: CASSFVSVGKNIQYF
v_gene: TRBV27
j_gene: TRBJ2-4

CDR3aa: CASTPGGSSYNEQFF
v_gene: TRBV6-5
j_gene: TRBJ2-1

CDR3aa: CSAILQGPPRGQYF
v_gene: TRBV20-1
j_gene: TRBJ2-7

CDR3aa: CASSLEFREAFF
v_gene: TRBV7-8
j_gene: TRBJ1-1

CDR3aa: CASSRDYANEQFF
v_gene: TRBV14
j_gene: TRBJ2-1

CDR3aa: CASSLGPSRGLNTEAFF
v_gene: TRBV7-2
j_gene: TRBJ1-1

CDR3aa: CASQQGAGNQPQHF
v_gene: TRBV27
j_gene: TRBJ1-5

CDR3aa: CSATSPGETTDTQYF
v_gene: TRBV20-1
j_gene: TRBJ2-3

CDR3aa: CAISESMTSGKDTQYF
v_gene: TRBV10-3
j_gene: TRBJ2-3

CDR3aa: CSAPSPGTSRLNEQFF
v_gene: TRBV20-1
j_gene: TRBJ2-1

CDR3aa: CASSQVATSGNQETQYF
v_gene: TRBV4-1
j_gene: TRBJ2-5